The TCR beta chain described here comes from a study of OX40 agonist ivuxolimab in advanced cancers. Overall study: Subjects had a mean age of roughly 60 years, with a range of 23 to 79; less than 90% were male. Overall study findings and caveats: In the 0.1 to 3.0 mg/kg range, CD4+ and CD8+ blood T cells had expanded clonally by week 6.

The assay was immunoSEQ multiplex PCR, and TCRdb's table has in-frame clones only and misses some. This table holds fewer than 65,000 clones, 88% found once. As concerns this clone: As yet, its antigen is unknown.

This TCR derives from an adult with an advanced solid tumor such as melanoma, head and neck, liver or kidney cancer. Sample: CD4+ or CD8+ T cells sorted from blood, taken in a trial of the OX40 agonist ivuxolimab.

CDR3 coding DNA: TGTGCCAGCACCCCGGAAGGCAGGGGTTCCACCATATATTTT. Protein sequence: CASTPEGRGSTIYF. The V gene is TRBV2, the J gene TRBJ1-3, with D maybe TRBD1 (6 bases). Germline values: CDR1 SNHLY, CDR2 FYNNEI. This CDR3 region has 14 residues. Trimming took off 7 bases at V and 9 bases at J, with 19 bases between the two ends.